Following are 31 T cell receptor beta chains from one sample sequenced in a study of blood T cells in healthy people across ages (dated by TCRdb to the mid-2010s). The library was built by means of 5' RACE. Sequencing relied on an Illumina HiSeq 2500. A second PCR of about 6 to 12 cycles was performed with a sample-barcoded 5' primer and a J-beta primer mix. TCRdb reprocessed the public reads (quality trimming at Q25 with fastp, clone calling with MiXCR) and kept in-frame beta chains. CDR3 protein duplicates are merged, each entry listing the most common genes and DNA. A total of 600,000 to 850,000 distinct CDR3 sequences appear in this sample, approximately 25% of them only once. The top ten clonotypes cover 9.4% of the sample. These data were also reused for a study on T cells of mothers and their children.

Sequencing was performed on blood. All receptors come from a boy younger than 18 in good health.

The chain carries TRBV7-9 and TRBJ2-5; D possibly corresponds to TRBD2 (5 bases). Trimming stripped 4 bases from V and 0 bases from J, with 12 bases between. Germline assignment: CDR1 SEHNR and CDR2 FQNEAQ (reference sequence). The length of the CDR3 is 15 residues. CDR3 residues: CASSSDGVYQETQYF. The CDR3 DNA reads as TGTGCCAGCAGCTCCGACGGGGTATACCAAGAGACCCAGTACTTC.

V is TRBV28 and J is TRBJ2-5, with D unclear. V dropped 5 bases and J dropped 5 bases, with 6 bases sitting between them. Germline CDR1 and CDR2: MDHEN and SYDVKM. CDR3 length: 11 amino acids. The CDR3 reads CASSIFETQYF. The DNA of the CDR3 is TGTGCCAGCAGTATCTTCGAGACCCAGTACTTC.

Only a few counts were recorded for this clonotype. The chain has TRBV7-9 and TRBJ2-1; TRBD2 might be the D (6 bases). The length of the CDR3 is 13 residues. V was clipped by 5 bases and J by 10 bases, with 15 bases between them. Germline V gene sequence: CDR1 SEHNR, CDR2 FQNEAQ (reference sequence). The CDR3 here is CASSPSRTNEQFF. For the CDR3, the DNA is TGTGCCAGCAGCCCCAGTAGGACTAACGAGCAGTTCTTC.

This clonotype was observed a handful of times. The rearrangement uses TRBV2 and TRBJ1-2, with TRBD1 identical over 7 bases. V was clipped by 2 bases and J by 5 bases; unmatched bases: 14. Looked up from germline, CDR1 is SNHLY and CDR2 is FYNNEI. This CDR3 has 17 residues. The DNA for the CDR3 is TGTGCCAGCAGTGAAATCGAGGACAGGACTTTGGTTTATGGCTACACCTTC. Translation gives CASSEIEDRTLVYGYTF. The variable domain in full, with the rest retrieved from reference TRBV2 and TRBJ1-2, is EPEVTQTPSHQVTQMGQEVILRCVPISNHLYFYWYRQILGQKVEFLVSFYNNEISEKSEIFDDQFSVERPDGSNFTLKIRSTKLEDSAMYFCASSEIEDRTLVYGYTFGSGTRLTVV.

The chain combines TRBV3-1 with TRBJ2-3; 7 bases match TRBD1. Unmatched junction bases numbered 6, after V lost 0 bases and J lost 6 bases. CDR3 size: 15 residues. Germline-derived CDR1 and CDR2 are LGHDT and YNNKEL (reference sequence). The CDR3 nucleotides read TGTGCCAGCAGCCAAGAAATAGGGACAGCCGATACGCAGTATTTT. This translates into CASSQEIGTADTQYF.

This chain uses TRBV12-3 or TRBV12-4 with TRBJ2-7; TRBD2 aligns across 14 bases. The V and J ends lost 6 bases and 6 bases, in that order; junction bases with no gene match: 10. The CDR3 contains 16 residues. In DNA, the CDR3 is TGTGCCAGCAGCGTGGGACTAGCGGGAGTTAGGGTCGAGCAGTACTTC. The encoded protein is CASSVGLAGVRVEQYF.

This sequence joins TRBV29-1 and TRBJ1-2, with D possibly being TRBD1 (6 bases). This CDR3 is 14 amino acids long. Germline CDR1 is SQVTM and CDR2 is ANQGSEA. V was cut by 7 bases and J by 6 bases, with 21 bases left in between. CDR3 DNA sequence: TGCAGCGCGTTGAAGGGGGGGGTTATGGATGGCTACACCTTC. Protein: CSALKGGVMDGYTF.

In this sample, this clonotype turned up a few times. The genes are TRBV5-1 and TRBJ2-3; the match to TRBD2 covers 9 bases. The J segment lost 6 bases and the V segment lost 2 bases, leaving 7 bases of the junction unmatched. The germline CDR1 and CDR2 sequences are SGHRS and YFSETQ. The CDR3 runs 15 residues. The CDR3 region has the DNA TGCGCCAGCAGCTTAAGACTAGCGGAGAGGGATACGCAGTATTTT. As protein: CASSLRLAERDTQYF. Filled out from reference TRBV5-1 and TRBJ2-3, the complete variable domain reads KAGVTQTPRYLIKTRGQQVTLSCSPISGHRSVSWYQQTPGQGLQFLFEYFSETQRNKGNFPGRFSGRQFSNSRSEMNVSTLELGDSALYLCASSLRLAERDTQYFGPGTRLTVL.

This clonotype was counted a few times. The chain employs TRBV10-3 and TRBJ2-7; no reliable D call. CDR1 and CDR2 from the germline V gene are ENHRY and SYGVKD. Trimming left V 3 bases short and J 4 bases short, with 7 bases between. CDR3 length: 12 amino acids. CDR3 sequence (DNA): TGTGCCATCAGTGAAGCTGGATACGAGCAGTACTTC. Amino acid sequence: CAISEAGYEQYF.

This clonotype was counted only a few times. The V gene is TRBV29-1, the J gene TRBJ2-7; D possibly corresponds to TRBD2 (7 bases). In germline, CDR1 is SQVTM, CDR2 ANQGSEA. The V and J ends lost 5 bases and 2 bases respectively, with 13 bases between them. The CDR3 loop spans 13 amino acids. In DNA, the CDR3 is TGCAGCGTTTCGGGGGGCCAACCCTACGAGCAGTACTTC. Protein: CSVSGGQPYEQYF.

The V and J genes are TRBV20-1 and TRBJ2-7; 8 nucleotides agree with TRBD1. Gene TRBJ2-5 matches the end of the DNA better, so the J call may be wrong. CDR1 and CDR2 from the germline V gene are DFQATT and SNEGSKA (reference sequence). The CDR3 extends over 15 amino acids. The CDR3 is CSARTGTGPQETQYF. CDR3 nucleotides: TGCAGTGCTAGAACCGGGACAGGTCCCCAAGAGACCCAGTACTTC.

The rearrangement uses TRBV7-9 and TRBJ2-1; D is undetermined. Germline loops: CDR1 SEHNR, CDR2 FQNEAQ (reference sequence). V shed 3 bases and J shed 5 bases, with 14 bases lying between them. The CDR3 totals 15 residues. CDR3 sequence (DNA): TGTGCCAGCAGCTTTCGGTTAGTCGGGCACAATGAGCAGTTCTTC. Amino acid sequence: CASSFRLVGHNEQFF.

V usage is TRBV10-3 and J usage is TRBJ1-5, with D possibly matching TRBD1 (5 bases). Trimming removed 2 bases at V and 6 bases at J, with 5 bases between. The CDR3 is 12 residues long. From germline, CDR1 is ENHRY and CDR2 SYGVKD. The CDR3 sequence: CAISEGAQPQHF. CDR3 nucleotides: TGTGCCATCAGTGAGGGGGCTCAGCCCCAGCATTTT.

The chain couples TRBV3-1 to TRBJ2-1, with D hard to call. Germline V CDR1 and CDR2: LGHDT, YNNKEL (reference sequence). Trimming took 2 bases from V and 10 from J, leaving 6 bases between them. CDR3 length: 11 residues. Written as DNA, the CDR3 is TGTGCCAGCAGCCAAAGCCGGGAGCAGTTCTTC. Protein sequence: CASSQSREQFF.

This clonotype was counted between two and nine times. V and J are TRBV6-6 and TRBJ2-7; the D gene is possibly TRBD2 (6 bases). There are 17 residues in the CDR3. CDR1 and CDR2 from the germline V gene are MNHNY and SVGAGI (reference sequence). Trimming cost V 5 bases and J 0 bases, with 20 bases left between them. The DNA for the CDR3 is TGTGCCAGCAGTCCCTGGGTAGCGGTAATGAGCTCCTACGAGCAGTACTTC. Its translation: CASSPWVAVMSSYEQYF.

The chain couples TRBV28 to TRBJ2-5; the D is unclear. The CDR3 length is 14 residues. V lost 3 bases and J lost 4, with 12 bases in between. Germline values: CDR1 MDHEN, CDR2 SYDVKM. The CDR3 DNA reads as TGTGCCAGCAGTTTTGAAGGTTTCGGAGAGACCCAGTACTTC. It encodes CASSFEGFGETQYF.

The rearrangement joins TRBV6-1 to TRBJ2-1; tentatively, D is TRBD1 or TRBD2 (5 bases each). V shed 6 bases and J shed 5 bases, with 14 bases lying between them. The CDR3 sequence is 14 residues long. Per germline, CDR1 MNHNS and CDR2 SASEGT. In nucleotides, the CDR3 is TGTGCCAGCAGGGATGACAGACTAAACAATGAGCAGTTCTTC. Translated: CASRDDRLNNEQFF.

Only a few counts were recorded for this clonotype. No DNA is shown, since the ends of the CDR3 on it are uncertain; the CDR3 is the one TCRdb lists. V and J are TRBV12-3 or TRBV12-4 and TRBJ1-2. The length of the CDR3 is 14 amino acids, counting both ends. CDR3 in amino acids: CASSFGSGYDGYTF.

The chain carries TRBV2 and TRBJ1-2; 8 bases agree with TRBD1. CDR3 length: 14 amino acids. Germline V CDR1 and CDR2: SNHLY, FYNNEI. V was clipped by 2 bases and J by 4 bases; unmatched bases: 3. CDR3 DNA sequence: TGTGCCAGCAGTGAAACAGGGGGGCCCTATGGCTACACCTTC. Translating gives CASSETGGPYGYTF. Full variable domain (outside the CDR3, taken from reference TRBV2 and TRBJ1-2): EPEVTQTPSHQVTQMGQEVILRCVPISNHLYFYWYRQILGQKVEFLVSFYNNEISEKSEIFDDQFSVERPDGSNFTLKIRSTKLEDSAMYFCASSETGGPYGYTFGSGTRLTVV.

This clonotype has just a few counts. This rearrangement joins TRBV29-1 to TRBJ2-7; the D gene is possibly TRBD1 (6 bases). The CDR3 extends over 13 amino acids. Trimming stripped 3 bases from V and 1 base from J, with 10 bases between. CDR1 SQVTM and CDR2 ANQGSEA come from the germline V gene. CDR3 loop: CSVDSGQSYEQYF. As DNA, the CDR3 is TGCAGCGTTGACAGCGGACAGTCCTACGAGCAGTACTTC.

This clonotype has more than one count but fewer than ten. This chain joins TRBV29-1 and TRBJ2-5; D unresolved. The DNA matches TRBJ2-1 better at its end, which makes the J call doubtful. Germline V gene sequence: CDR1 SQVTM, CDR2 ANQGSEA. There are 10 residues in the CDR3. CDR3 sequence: CSVGSYEQFF. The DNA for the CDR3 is TGCAGCGTTGGGAGTTATGAGCAGTTCTTC.

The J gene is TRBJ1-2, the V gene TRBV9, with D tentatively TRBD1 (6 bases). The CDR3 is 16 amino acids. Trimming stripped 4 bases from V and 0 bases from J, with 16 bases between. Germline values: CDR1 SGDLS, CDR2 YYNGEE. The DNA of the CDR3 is TGTGCCAGCAGCTCATCATACAGGGATCCTAACTATGGCTACACCTTC. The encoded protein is CASSSSYRDPNYGYTF.

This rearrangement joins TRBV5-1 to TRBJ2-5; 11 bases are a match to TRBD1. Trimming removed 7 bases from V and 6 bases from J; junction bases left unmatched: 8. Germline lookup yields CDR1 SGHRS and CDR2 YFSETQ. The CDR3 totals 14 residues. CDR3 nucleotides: TGCGCCAGCCATCCGGGACAGGGGGTGAAGACCCAGTACTTC. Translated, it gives CASHPGQGVKTQYF. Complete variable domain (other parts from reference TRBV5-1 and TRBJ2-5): KAGVTQTPRYLIKTRGQQVTLSCSPISGHRSVSWYQQTPGQGLQFLFEYFSETQRNKGNFPGRFSGRQFSNSRSEMNVSTLELGDSALYLCASHPGQGVKTQYFGPGTRLLVL.

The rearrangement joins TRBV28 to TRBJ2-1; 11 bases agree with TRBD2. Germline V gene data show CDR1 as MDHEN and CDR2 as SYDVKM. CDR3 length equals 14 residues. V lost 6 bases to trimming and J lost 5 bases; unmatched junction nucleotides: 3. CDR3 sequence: CASRKGLADNEQFF. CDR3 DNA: TGTGCCAGCAGAAAGGGACTAGCGGACAATGAGCAGTTCTTC.

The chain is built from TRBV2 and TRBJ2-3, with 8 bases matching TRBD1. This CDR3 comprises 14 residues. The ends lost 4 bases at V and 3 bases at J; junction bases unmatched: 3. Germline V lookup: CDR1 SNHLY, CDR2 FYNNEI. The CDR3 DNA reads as TGTGCCAGCAGTGGGACAGGGAGGACAGATACGCAGTATTTT. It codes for CASSGTGRTDTQYF. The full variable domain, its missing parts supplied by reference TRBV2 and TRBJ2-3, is EPEVTQTPSHQVTQMGQEVILRCVPISNHLYFYWYRQILGQKVEFLVSFYNNEISEKSEIFDDQFSVERPDGSNFTLKIRSTKLEDSAMYFCASSGTGRTDTQYFGPGTRLTVL.

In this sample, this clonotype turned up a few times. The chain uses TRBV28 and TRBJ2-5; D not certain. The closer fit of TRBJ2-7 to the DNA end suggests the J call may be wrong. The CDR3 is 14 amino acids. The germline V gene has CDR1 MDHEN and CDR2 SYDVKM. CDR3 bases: TGTGCCAGCAGTTTATCTGGCTACCTCTACGAGCAGTACTTC. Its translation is CASSLSGYLYEQYF.

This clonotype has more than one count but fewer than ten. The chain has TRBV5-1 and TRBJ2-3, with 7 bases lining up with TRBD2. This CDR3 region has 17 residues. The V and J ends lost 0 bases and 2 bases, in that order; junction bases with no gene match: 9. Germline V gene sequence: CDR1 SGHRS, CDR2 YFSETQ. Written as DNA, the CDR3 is TGCGCCAGCAGCTTGGACTCGGCGGGGGTGGCCACAGATACGCAGTATTTT. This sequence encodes CASSLDSAGVATDTQYF.

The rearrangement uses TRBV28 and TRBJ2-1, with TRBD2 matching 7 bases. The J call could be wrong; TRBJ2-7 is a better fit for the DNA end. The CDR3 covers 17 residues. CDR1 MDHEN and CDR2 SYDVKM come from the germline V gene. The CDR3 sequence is CASSLPGLGEGAYEQYF. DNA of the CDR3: TGTGCCAGCAGCCTCCCGGGGTTGGGGGAGGGTGCCTACGAGCAGTACTTC.

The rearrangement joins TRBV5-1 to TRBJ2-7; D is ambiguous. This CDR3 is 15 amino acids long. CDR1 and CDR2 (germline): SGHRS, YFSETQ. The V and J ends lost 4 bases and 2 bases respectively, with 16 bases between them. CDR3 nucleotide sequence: TGCGCCAGCAGCGCTCCTGAGGCCGAAGCCTACGAGCAGTACTTC. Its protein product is CASSAPEAEAYEQYF. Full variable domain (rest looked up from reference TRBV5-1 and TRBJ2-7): KAGVTQTPRYLIKTRGQQVTLSCSPISGHRSVSWYQQTPGQGLQFLFEYFSETQRNKGNFPGRFSGRQFSNSRSEMNVSTLELGDSALYLCASSAPEAEAYEQYFGPGTRLTVT.

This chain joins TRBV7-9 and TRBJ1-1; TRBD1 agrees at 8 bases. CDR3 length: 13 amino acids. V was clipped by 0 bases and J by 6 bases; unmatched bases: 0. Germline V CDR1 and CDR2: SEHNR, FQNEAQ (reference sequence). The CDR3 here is CASSLAGQAEAFF. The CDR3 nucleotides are TGTGCCAGCAGCTTAGCGGGACAGGCTGAAGCTTTCTTT.

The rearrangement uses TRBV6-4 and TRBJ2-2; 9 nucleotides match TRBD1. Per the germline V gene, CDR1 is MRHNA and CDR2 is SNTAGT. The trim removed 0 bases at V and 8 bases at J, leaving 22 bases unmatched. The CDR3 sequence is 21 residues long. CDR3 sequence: CASSDSFNAETGTGFDGELFF. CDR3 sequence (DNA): TGTGCCAGCAGTGACTCGTTTAACGCCGAAACCGGGACAGGGTTTGATGGGGAGCTGTTTTTT.